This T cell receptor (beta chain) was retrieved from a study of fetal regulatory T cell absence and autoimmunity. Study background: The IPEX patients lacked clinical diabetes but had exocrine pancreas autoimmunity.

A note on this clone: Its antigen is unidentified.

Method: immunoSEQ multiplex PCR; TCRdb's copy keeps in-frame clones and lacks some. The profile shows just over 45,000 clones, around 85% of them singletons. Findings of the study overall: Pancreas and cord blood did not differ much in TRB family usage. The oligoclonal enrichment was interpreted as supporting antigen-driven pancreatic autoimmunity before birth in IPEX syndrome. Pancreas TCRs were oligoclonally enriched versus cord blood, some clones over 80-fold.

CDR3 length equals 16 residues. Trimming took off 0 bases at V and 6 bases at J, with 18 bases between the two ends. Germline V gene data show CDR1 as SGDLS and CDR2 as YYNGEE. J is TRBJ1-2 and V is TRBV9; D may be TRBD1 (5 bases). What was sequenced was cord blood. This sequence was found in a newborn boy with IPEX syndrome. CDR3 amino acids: CASSVGGGRQNDGYTF. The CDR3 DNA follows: TGTGCCAGCAGCGTAGGTGGGGGTAGGCAAAATGATGGCTACACCTTC.